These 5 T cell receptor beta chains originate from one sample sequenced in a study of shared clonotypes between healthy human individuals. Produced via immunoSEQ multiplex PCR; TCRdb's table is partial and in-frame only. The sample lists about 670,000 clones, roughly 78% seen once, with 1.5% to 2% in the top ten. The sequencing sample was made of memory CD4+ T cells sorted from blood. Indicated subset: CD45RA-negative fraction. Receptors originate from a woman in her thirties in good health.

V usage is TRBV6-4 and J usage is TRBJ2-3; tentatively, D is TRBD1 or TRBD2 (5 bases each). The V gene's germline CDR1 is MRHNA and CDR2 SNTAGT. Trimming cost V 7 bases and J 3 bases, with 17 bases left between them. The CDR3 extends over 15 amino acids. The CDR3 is CASKGPCSWTDTQYF. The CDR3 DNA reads TGTGCCAGCAAGGGACCGTGTTCGTGGACAGATACGCAGTATTTT.

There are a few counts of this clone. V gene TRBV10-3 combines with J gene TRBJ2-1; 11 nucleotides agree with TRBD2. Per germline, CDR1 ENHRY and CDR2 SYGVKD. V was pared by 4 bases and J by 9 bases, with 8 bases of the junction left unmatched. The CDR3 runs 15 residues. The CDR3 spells CAISGTSGHLGEQFF. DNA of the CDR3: TGTGCCATCAGTGGGACTAGCGGGCATTTGGGTGAGCAGTTCTTC.

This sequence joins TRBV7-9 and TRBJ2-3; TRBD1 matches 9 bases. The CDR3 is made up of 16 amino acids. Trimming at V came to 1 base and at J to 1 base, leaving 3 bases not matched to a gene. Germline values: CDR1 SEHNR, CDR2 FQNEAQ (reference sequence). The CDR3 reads CASSLDRGQGTDTQYF. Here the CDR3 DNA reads TGTGCCAGCAGCTTAGACAGGGGGCAGGGCACAGATACGCAGTATTTT.

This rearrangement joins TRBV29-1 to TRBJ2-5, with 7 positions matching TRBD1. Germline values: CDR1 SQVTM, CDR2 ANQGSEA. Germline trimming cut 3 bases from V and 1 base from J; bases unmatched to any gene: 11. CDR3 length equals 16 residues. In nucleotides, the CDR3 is TGCAGCGTTGATGGGGGACAGTGGACCCTCCAAGAGACCCAGTACTTC. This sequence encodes CSVDGGQWTLQETQYF.

In DNA form, the CDR3 reads TGTGCCAGCAGTTACTCGAGATCAGCAACCCAAGAGACCCAGTACTTC. Encoded protein: CASSYSRSATQETQYF. The chain joins TRBV6-5 to TRBJ2-5; no clear D. The CDR3 length is 16 residues. Germline V gives CDR1 MNHEY, CDR2 SVGAGI. Trimming took 0 bases from V and 1 from J, leaving 12 bases between them.